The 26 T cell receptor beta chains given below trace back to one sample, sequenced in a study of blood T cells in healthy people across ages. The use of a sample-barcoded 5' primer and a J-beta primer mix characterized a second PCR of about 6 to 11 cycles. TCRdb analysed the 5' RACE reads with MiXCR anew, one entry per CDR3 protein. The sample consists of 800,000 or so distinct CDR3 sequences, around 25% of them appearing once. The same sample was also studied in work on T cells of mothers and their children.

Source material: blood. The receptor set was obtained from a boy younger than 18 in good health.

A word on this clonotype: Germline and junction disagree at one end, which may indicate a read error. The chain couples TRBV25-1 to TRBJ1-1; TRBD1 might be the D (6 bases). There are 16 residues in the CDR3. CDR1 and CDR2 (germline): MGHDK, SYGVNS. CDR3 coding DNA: TGTGCCAGCAGCGAATTGGGGGCGCGAACGAACACTGAAGCTTTCTTT. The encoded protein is CASSELGARTNTEAFF.

CDR3 amino acids: CASSSRWGDTQYF. The DNA for the CDR3 is TGCGCCAGCAGCTCCCGGTGGGGAGATACGCAGTATTTT. The V gene is TRBV4-1, the J gene TRBJ2-3; D is ambiguous. The germline CDR1 and CDR2 sequences are MGHRA and YSYEKL. The length of the CDR3 is 13 residues. With 5 bases removed from V and 5 bases from J, the gap between germline ends came to 11 bases.

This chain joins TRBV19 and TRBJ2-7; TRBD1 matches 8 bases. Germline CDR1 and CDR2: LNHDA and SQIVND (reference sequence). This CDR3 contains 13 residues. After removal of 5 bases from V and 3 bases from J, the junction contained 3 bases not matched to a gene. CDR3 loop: CASSPGQDYEQYF. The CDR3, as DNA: TGTGCCAGTAGTCCGGGACAGGACTACGAGCAGTACTTC.

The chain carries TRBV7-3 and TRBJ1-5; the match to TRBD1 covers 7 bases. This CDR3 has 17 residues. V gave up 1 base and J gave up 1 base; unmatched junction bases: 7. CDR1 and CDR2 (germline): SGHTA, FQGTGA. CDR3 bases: TGTGCCAGCAGCTTAATTCCCCGACAGGGAAGCAATCAGCCCCAGCATTTT. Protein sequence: CASSLIPRQGSNQPQHF.

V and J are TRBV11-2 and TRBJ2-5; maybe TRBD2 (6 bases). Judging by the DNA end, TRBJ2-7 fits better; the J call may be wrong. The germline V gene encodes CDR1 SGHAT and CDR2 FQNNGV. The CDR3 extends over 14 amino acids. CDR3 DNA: TGTGCCAGCAGCCTCGGAGGGATTAGGTACGAGCAGTACTTC. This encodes CASSLGGIRYEQYF.

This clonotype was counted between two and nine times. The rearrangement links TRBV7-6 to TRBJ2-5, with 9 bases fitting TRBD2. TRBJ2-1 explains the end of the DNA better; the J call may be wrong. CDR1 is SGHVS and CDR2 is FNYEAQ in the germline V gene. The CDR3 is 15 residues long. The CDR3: CASSMNVDSGSGQFF. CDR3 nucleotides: TGTGCCAGCAGTATGAACGTGGATAGCGGGAGCGGGCAGTTCTTC.

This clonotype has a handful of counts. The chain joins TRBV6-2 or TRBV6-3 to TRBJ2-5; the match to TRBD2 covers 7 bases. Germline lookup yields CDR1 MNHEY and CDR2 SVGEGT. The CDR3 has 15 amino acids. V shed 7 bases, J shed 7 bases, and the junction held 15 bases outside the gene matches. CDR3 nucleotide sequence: TGTGCCAGCACCCCCTGGCTAGCGGACCCCGGGACCCAGTACTTC. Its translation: CASTPWLADPGTQYF.

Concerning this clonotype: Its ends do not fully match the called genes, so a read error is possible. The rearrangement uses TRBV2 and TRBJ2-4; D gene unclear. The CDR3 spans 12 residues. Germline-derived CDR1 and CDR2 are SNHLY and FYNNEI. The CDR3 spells CASSEAGNTQYF. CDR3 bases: TGTGCCAGCAGTGAAGCCGGAAACACTCAGTACTTC.

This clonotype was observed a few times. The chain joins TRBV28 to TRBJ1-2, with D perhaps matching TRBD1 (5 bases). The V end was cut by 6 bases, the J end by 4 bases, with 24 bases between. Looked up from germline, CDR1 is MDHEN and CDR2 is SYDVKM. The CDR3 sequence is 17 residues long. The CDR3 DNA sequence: TGTGCCAGCAGCGACCAAGGGCGGGGGGTGGGCCTCTATGGCTACACCTTC. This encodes CASSDQGRGVGLYGYTF.

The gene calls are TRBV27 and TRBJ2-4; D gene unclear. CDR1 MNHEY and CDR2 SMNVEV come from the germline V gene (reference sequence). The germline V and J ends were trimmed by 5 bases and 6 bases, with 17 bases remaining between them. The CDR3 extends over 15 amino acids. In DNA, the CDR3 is TGTGCCAGCAGTCCCCTATCTGATGTCGGAAACATTCAGTACTTC. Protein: CASSPLSDVGNIQYF.

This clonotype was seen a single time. CDR3 DNA sequence: TGTGCCAGCAAAAGCGGAACCTCCTCCTACGAGCAGTACTTC. Encoded protein: CASKSGTSSYEQYF. The chain carries TRBV2 and TRBJ2-7; D perhaps matches TRBD2 (5 bases). Trimming pared 7 bases from V and 0 bases from J, leaving 13 bases between. The CDR3 loop spans 14 amino acids. The germline V gene encodes CDR1 SNHLY and CDR2 FYNNEI. The variable domain in full, with the rest retrieved from reference TRBV2 and TRBJ2-7, is EPEVTQTPSHQVTQMGQEVILRCVPISNHLYFYWYRQILGQKVEFLVSFYNNEISEKSEIFDDQFSVERPDGSNFTLKIRSTKLEDSAMYFCASKSGTSSYEQYFGPGTRLTVT.

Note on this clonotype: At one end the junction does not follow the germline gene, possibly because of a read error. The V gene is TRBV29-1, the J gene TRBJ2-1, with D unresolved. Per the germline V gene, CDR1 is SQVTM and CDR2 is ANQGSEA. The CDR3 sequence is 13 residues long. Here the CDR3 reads CGVEVPSYNEQFF. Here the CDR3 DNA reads TGCGGCGTTGAAGTCCCATCCTACAATGAGCAGTTCTTC.

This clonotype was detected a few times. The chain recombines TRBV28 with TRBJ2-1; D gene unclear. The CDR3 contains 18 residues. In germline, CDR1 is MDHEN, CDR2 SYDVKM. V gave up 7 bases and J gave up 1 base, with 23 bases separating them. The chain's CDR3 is CASTNLGARLPSYNEQFF. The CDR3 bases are TGTGCCAGCACAAATTTAGGAGCGAGACTCCCTTCCTACAATGAGCAGTTCTTC.

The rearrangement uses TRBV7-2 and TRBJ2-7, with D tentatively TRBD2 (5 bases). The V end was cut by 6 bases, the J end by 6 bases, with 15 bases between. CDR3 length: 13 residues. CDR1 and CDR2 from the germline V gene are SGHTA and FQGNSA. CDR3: CASRGREISEQYF. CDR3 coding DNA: TGTGCCAGCAGGGGTCGGGAAATCAGCGAGCAGTACTTC.

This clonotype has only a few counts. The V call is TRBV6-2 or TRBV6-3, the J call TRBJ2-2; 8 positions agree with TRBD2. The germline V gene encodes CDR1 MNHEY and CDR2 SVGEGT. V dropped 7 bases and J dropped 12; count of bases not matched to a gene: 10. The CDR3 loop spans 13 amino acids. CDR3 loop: CASTPWGGRKLFF. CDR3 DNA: TGTGCCAGCACCCCGTGGGGCGGGAGGAAGCTGTTTTTT.

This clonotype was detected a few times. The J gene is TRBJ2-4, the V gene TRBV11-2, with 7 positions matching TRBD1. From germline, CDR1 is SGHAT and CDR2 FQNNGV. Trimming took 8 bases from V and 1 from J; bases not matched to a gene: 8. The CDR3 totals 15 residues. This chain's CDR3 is CASAGGRGAKNIQYF. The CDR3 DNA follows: TGTGCCAGCGCAGGGGGTCGCGGGGCCAAAAACATTCAGTACTTC.

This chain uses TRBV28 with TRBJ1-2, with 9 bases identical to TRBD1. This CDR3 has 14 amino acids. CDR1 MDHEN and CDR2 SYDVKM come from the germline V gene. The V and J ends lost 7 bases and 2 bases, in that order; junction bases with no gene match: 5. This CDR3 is CASTSDRGNYGYTF. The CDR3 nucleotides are TGTGCCAGCACCTCGGACAGGGGAAACTATGGCTACACCTTC.

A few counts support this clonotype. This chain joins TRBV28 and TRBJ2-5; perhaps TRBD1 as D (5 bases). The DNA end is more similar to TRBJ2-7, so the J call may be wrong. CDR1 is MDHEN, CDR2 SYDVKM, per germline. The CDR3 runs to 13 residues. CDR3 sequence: CASKGAPTYEQYF. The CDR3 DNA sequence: TGTGCCAGCAAAGGGGCGCCTACCTACGAGCAGTACTTC.

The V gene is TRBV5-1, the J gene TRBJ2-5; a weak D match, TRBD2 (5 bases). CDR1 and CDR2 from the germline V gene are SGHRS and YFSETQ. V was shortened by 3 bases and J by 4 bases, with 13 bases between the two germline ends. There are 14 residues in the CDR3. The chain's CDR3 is CASSWGEVGETQYF. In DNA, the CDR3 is TGCGCCAGCAGCTGGGGAGAGGTTGGAGAGACCCAGTACTTC.

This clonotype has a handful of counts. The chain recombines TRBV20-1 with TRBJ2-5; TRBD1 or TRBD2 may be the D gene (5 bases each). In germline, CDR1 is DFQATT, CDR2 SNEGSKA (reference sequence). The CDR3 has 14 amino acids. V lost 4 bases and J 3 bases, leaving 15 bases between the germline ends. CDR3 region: CSATRGPRKETQYF. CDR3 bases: TGCAGTGCTACCCGGGGACCTAGGAAAGAGACCCAGTACTTC.

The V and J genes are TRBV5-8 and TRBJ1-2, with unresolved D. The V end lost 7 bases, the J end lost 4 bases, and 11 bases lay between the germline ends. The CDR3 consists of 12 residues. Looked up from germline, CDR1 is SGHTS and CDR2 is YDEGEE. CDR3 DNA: TGTGCCAGCCCCTGGGCCTCCTATGGCTACACCTTC. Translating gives CASPWASYGYTF. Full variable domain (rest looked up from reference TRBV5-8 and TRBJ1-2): EAGVTQSPTHLIKTRGQQATLRCSPISGHTSVYWYQQALGLGLQFLLWYDEGEERNRGNFPPRFSGRQFPNYSSELNVNALELEDSALYLCASPWASYGYTFGSGTRLTVV.

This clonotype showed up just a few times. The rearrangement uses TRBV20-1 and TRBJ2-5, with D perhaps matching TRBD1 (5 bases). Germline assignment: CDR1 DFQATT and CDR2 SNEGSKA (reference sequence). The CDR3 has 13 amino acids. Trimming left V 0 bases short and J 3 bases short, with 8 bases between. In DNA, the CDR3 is TGCAGTGCTAGAGATGGCAGGGAAGAGACCCAGTACTTC. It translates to CSARDGREETQYF.

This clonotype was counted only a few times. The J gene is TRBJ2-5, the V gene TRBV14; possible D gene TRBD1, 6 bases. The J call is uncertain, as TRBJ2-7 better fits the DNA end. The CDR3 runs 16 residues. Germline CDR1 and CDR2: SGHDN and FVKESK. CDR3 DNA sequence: TGTGCCAGCAGCCAAGAGACGTCTTGGGGGCGATACGAGCAGTACTTC. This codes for CASSQETSWGRYEQYF.

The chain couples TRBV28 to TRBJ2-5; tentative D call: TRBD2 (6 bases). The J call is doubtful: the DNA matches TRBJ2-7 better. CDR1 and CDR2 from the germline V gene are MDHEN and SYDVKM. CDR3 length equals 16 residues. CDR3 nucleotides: TGTGCCAGCAGTTTGCGGGTGATGGCGGGGCACTACGAGCAGTACTTC. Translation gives CASSLRVMAGHYEQYF.

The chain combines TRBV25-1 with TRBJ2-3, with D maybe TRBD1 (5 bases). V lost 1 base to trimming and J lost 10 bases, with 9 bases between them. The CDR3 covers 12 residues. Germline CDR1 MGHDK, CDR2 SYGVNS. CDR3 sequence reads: CASSELGDAQYF. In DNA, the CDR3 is TGTGCCAGCAGTGAATTAGGGGATGCGCAGTATTTT.

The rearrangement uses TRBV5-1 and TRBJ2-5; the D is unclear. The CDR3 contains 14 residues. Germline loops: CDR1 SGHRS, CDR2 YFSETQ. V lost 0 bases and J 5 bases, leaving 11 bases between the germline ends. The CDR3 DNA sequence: TGCGCCAGCAGCTTGGGAATGGGGATCGAGACCCAGTACTTC. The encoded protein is CASSLGMGIETQYF. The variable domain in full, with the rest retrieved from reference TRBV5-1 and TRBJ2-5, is KAGVTQTPRYLIKTRGQQVTLSCSPISGHRSVSWYQQTPGQGLQFLFEYFSETQRNKGNFPGRFSGRQFSNSRSEMNVSTLELGDSALYLCASSLGMGIETQYFGPGTRLLVL.